This T cell receptor beta chain was recovered during a study of blood T cells in healthy people across ages. Study context: There was about one barcoded beta molecule captured by template switching per two T cells.

The CDR3 has 13 amino acids. Looked up from germline, CDR1 is DFQATT and CDR2 is SNEGSKA (reference sequence). The authors isolated at least 6.5 million PBMCs per sample. Study-wide results and limits: CMV infection status of these donors was not known.

This clonotype was picked up a small number of times. Its specificity is not known. The use of a sample-barcoded 5' primer and a J-beta primer mix characterized a second PCR of roughly 7 to 11 cycles. TCRdb reprocessed the 5' RACE reads via MiXCR and lists one record per CDR3 protein. This table has roughly 930,000 distinct CDR3 sequences, around 49% appearing once. Sequences were obtained from blood. This receptor was obtained from a man aged 30-40 years in good health. V and J are TRBV20-1 and TRBJ2-4, with D hard to call. Judging by the DNA end, TRBJ2-7 fits better; the J call may be wrong. This CDR3 reads CSAPAFGSYEQYF. The CDR3 DNA sequence: TGCAGTGCTCCGGCCTTTGGGTCCTACGAGCAGTACTTC.